This T cell receptor (beta chain) appears in the sequencing data of a study of T cell repertoires in cytomegalovirus infection (dated by TCRdb to between 2018 and 2021). Broadly, across the study: The peptide stimulations were aimed at well-studied HLA-B-restricted epitopes as well as recently identified HLA-C-restricted CMV epitopes, whose presentation resists viral immunomodulation. The HLA type of each donor mattered for the analysis, because public TCR beta signatures pointed to carriage of CMV infection along with the matching HLA type. Here is what the overall study found, with its caveats: Carriers of CMV infection plus the relevant HLA type were discriminated by the cumulative frequency of public TCR beta family members in the study cohort and in an independent approximately 360-donor cohort. In the ex vivo response, HLA-C-restricted CMV-specific TCR beta clonotypes were dominant, and in two of eight donors the single most frequent clonotype came from this HLA-C-restricted group.

On this clonotype itself: Its specific antigen is unknown. The sample holds no much larger clone one base away, and base qualities are not on file.

Sequencing was carried out with an Illumina HiSeq 1500. Through fastp at Q25 and MiXCR, TCRdb rebuilt clones from the public reads, retaining in-frame beta chains. Records with the same CDR3 protein are collapsed into one entry carrying the most frequent genes and DNA. The sample records approximately 1,000,000 distinct CDR3 sequences, under 40% of which are singletons. The ten largest clones represent around 15% of the sample. The CDR3 measures 17 amino acids from cysteine to phenylalanine. Left in the record is the CDR3 DNA by itself, 51 bases read in frame from the first base. Sequences DFQATT (CDR1) and SNEGSKA (CDR2) are obtained from the germline V gene (reference sequence). V is clipped by 0 bases and J by 6 bases, and the sequence between their germline boundaries is 23 bases long. The label giving this sample's treatment or condition can be read as: in vitro stimulation with specific CMV peptide epitopes to enrich CMV-specific T cells.

The TCR was taken from a human donor in good health (CMV status not recorded). Some clones in this sample may be carry-over from other donors' samples. This receptor chain uses TRBV20-1 and TRBJ1-1, with the D gene too uncertain to name. The material was cultured CD8+ T cells from PBMCs, obtained from culture after CMV antigen stimulation. The CDR3 protein is CSARDPEVGVINPEAFF. The DNA reads as follows: TGCAGTGCTAGAGACCCCGAAGTCGGGGTGATAAACCCTGAAGCTTTCTTT.